Only a few counts were recorded for the clone carrying this T cell receptor (beta chain). The template was genomic DNA from peripheral blood, not RNA. This specimen comes from a study of T cell repertoires in aging, cancer and after chemotherapy. A mixed TRB-A/B primer pool amplified rearranged TRB by multiplex touch-down PCR. Using its own MiXCR run on the multiplex PCR reads, TCRdb lists one record per CDR3 protein. The sample contains more than 9,500 distinct CDR3 sequences, less than 45% of which appear only once. The sequenced sample was blood. The receptor's source is a human donor in good health.

CDR3 bases: TGTGCCAGCAGGTACCGGGAGTCCCGCAATGAGCAGTTCTTC. It yields the protein CASRYRESRNEQFF. This rearrangement joins TRBV12-3 or TRBV12-4 to TRBJ2-1; TRBD2 might be the D (6 bases). The CDR3 spans 14 residues. Trimming took 6 bases from V and 6 from J, leaving 15 bases between them.